The 20 T cell receptor beta chains given below trace back to one sample, sequenced in a study of shared clonotypes between healthy human individuals. The data were produced by immunoSEQ multiplex PCR, yet TCRdb's version contains in-frame clones alone and is incomplete. In the table there are roughly 2.6 million clones, more than 90% of which are singletons. Specimen: naive CD4+ T cells sorted from blood. Subset meaning: CD45RA+ positively selected. The receptors originated from a young man in good health.

This chain uses TRBV14 with TRBJ2-7; 7 positions agree with TRBD2. Germline trimming cut 0 bases from V and 0 bases from J; bases unmatched to any gene: 11. CDR3 length equals 18 residues. Germline assignment: CDR1 SGHDN and CDR2 FVKESK. The CDR3 region has the DNA TGTGCCAGCAGCCAAGATCGTATTTGGGGGGGGAGCTCCTACGAGCAGTACTTC. Translated: CASSQDRIWGGSSYEQYF. Full variable domain (remainder filled in from reference TRBV14 and TRBJ2-7): EAGVTQFPSHSVIEKGQTVTLRCDPISGHDNLYWYRRVMGKEIKFLLHFVKESKQDESGMPNNRFLAERTGGTYSTLKVQPAELEDSGVYFCASSQDRIWGGSSYEQYFGPGTRLTVT.

This rearrangement joins TRBV27 to TRBJ2-5, with TRBD2 matching over 7 bases. With 3 bases clipped from V and 5 bases from J, the junction kept 6 bases outside the gene matches. There are 14 residues in the CDR3. The germline V gene has CDR1 MNHEY and CDR2 SMNVEV (reference sequence). CDR3 nucleotide sequence: TGTGCCAGCAGTTTCCGCGGGAGCTGGGAGACCCAGTACTTC. Protein: CASSFRGSWETQYF.

This clone appeared once. The CDR3 sequence is CASSERAAGAISSYNEQFF. The CDR3 DNA follows: TGTGCCAGCAGTGAACGTGCAGCGGGAGCTATCAGCTCCTACAATGAGCAGTTCTTC. V gene TRBV6-1 combines with J gene TRBJ2-1, with 8 bases fitting TRBD2. This CDR3 is 19 amino acids long. Trimming at V came to 2 bases and at J to 0 bases, leaving 12 bases not matched to a gene. Germline V gene data show CDR1 as MNHNS and CDR2 as SASEGT.

This chain links TRBV11-2 with TRBJ2-7, with 9 bases fitting TRBD2. This CDR3 is 17 amino acids long. V lost 2 bases and J lost 2; bases outside the gene matches: 10. CDR1 is SGHAT, CDR2 FQNNGV, per germline. The CDR3 DNA follows: TGTGCCAGCAGCTTATATGGCGGCGGGGGGGCCCCCTACGAGCAGTACTTC. It is translated as CASSLYGGGGAPYEQYF.

The CDR3 region is CASSFITGGLSSYEQYF. The DNA of the CDR3 is TGTGCCAGCAGCTTTATCACAGGAGGACTATCCTCCTACGAGCAGTACTTC. The rearrangement links TRBV5-5 to TRBJ2-7; TRBD2 is a possible D gene (6 bases). Germline CDR1 SGHKS, CDR2 YYEKEE (reference sequence). The CDR3 is 17 amino acids. Trimming pared 2 bases from V and 0 bases from J, leaving 18 bases between. The variable domain in full, with the rest retrieved from reference TRBV5-5 and TRBJ2-7, is DAGVTQSPTHLIKTRGQQVTLRCSPISGHKSVSWYQQVLGQGPQFIFQYYEKEERGRGNFPDRFSARQFPNYSSELNVNALLLGDSALYLCASSFITGGLSSYEQYFGPGTRLTVT.

V gene TRBV30 combines with J gene TRBJ1-2; D perhaps matches TRBD1 (5 bases). This CDR3 region has 15 residues. Germline lookup yields CDR1 GTSNPN and CDR2 SVGIG (reference sequence). The V and J ends lost 3 bases and 7 bases respectively, with 21 bases between them. CDR3: CAWRGEGYRTSGYTF. In DNA form, the CDR3 reads TGTGCCTGGAGGGGGGAAGGATACCGGACGAGTGGCTACACCTTC.

This chain links TRBV5-3 with TRBJ1-4, with a weak D call TRBD1 (5 bases). TRBV5-3 is identified as an open reading frame with a role that is uncertain. Trimming pared 4 bases from V and 3 bases from J, leaving 13 bases between. The CDR3 loop spans 15 amino acids. CDR3 loop: CARSRPRVANEKLFF. The DNA of the CDR3 is TGTGCCAGAAGCCGCCCCAGGGTAGCTAATGAAAAACTGTTTTTT.

The J gene is TRBJ2-6, the V gene TRBV5-1; TRBD1 agrees at 7 bases. Germline V lookup: CDR1 SGHRS, CDR2 YFSETQ. With 7 bases clipped from V and 0 bases from J, the junction kept 10 bases outside the gene matches. The CDR3 is 17 residues long. The CDR3 nucleotides are TGCGCCAGCGGAGACAGGGTAGGGGGCTCTGGGGCCAACGTCCTGACTTTC. Translated, it gives CASGDRVGGSGANVLTF.

Worth noting for this clone: At the DNA level, this CDR3 is encoded by other sequences in the same sample as well. The CDR3 DNA reads as TGTGCCATCAGCCCGAACACCGGGGAGCTGTTTTTT. Translating it yields CAISPNTGELFF. This chain links TRBV10-3 with TRBJ2-2, with no clear D. The germline V gene encodes CDR1 ENHRY and CDR2 SYGVKD. Deletions cut 6 bases from V and 0 bases from J, with 2 bases between. The CDR3 runs 12 residues.

The J gene is TRBJ1-1, the V gene TRBV5-1, with D tentatively TRBD1 (5 bases). Germline V gene data show CDR1 as SGHRS and CDR2 as YFSETQ. The CDR3 covers 14 residues. V was trimmed by 2 bases and J by 5 bases, leaving 13 bases between them. CDR3 coding DNA: TGCGCCAGCAGCTTTACGGTCGGGGGAACTGAAGCTTTCTTT. Translated: CASSFTVGGTEAFF. The variable domain in full, with the rest retrieved from reference TRBV5-1 and TRBJ1-1, is KAGVTQTPRYLIKTRGQQVTLSCSPISGHRSVSWYQQTPGQGLQFLFEYFSETQRNKGNFPGRFSGRQFSNSRSEMNVSTLELGDSALYLCASSFTVGGTEAFFGQGTRLTVV.

On this clone: The sample contains more than one DNA sequence encoding this CDR3. V usage is TRBV18 and J usage is TRBJ2-5; no firm D call. The germline V gene has CDR1 KGHSH and CDR2 LQKENI. The germline V and J ends were trimmed by 3 bases and 5 bases, with 10 bases remaining between them. This CDR3 has 13 residues. The CDR3 is CASSPSEKETQYF. CDR3 coding DNA: TGTGCCAGCTCACCTTCAGAGAAGGAGACCCAGTACTTC.

This chain connects TRBV28 to TRBJ2-4, with TRBD1 matching over 7 bases. In germline, CDR1 is MDHEN, CDR2 SYDVKM. The CDR3 spans 19 residues. V lost 6 bases, J lost 0 bases, and 17 bases stayed unmatched. The CDR3 DNA reads TGTGCCAGCAGCCTATTCTCGCGACAGGGAAAAATAGCCAAAAACATTCAGTACTTC. As protein: CASSLFSRQGKIAKNIQYF.

This chain links TRBV10-3 with TRBJ1-4; unclear D gene. CDR3 length equals 14 residues. CDR1 and CDR2 (germline): ENHRY, SYGVKD. Trimming cost V 6 bases and J 7 bases, with 15 bases left between them. The DNA of the CDR3 is TGTGCCATCAGGCCCGGGGAAGGTCTTGAAAAACTGTTTTTT. As protein: CAIRPGEGLEKLFF.

The chain couples TRBV5-1 to TRBJ2-3; 11 bases line up with TRBD2. This CDR3 is 17 amino acids long. CDR1 and CDR2 (germline): SGHRS, YFSETQ. Losses at the gene ends were 0 bases for V and 4 bases for J; bases not matched to a gene: 7. The CDR3, as DNA: TGCGCCAGCAGCTTGGGACTAGCGGGGCCAATCGCAGATACGCAGTATTTT. It encodes CASSLGLAGPIADTQYF.

V is TRBV28 and J is TRBJ1-1, with D possibly being TRBD1 (5 bases). Germline CDR1 reads MDHEN; CDR2 reads SYDVKM. With 5 bases removed from V and 6 bases from J, the gap between germline ends came to 19 bases. This CDR3 comprises 15 residues. The DNA for the CDR3 is TGTGCCAGCAGTCACCGGGACGGAGGAACGGCTGAAGCTTTCTTT. It is translated as CASSHRDGGTAEAFF.

The chain has TRBV6-1 and TRBJ1-3, with D uncertain. Trimming removed 1 base at V and 0 bases at J, with 7 bases between. The CDR3 spans 15 residues. Germline V gene sequence: CDR1 MNHNS, CDR2 SASEGT. CDR3 in DNA: TGTGCCAGCAGTGAAGGGTTCAGCTCTGGAAACACCATATATTTT. The encoded protein is CASSEGFSSGNTIYF.

The J gene is TRBJ1-1, the V gene TRBV6-5, with 7 bases matching TRBD1. The CDR3 covers 14 residues. Trimming took 0 bases from V and 6 from J; bases not matched to a gene: 4. The germline CDR1 and CDR2 sequences are MNHEY and SVGAGI. The chain's CDR3 is CASSYSRTGAEAFF. For the CDR3, the DNA is TGTGCCAGCAGTTACTCAAGGACAGGAGCTGAAGCTTTCTTT.

Comment on this clone: Other DNA sequences of this sample code for an identical CDR3. The J gene is TRBJ2-2, the V gene TRBV19; 7 nucleotides match TRBD1. The CDR3 contains 14 residues. The J segment lost 4 bases and the V segment lost 2 bases, leaving 1 base of the junction unmatched. From germline, CDR1 is LNHDA and CDR2 SQIVND (reference sequence). The DNA of the CDR3 is TGTGCCAGTAGTATAACAGGGGTCACCGGGGAGCTGTTTTTT. This codes for CASSITGVTGELFF.

The CDR3 nucleotides read TGTGCCAGCGTAGCCCCAACAATGAACACTGAAGCTTTCTTT. Translation: CASVAPTMNTEAFF. The chain uses TRBV25-1 and TRBJ1-1; D unclear. Germline V gene lookup returns CDR1 MGHDK and CDR2 SYGVNS. V was pared by 8 bases and J by 0 bases, with 13 bases between. The CDR3 covers 14 residues. Full variable domain (remainder filled in from reference TRBV25-1 and TRBJ1-1): EADIYQTPRYLVIGTGKKITLECSQTMGHDKMYWYQQDPGMELHLIHYSYGVNSTEKGDLSSESTVSRIRTEHFPLTLESARPSHTSQYLCASVAPTMNTEAFFGQGTRLTVV.

The chain joins TRBV6-1 to TRBJ2-2; 10 bases align to TRBD2. The CDR3 is 16 residues long. Germline CDR1 reads MNHNS; CDR2 reads SASEGT. Germline trimming cut 4 bases from V and 3 bases from J; bases unmatched to any gene: 5. The CDR3, as DNA: TGTGCCAGCAGTGGTCTAGCGGGGGCCTACACCGGGGAGCTGTTTTTT. Protein product: CASSGLAGAYTGELFF.